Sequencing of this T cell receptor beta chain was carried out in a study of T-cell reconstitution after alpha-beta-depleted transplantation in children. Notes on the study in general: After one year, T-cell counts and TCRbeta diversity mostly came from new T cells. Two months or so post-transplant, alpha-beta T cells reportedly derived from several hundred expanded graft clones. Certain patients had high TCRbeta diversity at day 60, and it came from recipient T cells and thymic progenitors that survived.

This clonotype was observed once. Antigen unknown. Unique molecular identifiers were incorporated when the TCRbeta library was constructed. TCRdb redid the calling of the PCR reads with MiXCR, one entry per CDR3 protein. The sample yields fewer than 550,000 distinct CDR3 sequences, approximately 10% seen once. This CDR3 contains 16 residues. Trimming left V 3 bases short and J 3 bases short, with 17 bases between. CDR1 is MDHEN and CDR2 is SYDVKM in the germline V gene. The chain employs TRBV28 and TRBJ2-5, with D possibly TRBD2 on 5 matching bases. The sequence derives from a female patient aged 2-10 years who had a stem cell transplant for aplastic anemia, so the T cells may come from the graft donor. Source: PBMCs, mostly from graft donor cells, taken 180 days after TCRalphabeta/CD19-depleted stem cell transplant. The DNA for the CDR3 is TGTGCCAGCAGTTTCCCCCGTCCCCTCGGGGAAGAGACCCAGTACTTC. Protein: CASSFPRPLGEETQYF.